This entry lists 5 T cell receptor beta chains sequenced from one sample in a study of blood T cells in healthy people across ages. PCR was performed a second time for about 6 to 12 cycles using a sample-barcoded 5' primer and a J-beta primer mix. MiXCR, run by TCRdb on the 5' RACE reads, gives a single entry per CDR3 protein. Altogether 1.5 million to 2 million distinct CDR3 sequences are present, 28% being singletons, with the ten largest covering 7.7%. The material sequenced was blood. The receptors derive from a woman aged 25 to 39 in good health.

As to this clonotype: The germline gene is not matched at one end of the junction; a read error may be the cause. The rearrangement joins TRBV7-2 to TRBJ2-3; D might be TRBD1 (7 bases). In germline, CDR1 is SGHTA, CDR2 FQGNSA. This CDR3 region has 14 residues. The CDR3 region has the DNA TGTGCCAGCGGCTTAGGAGGGGGCAGAGATACGCAGTATTTT. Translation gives CASGLGGGRDTQYF.

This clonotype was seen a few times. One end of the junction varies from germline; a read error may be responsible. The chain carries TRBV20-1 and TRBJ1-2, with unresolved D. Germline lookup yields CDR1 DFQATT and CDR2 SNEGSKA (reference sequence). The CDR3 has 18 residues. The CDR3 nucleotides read TGCAGTACTAGAGACCTTTCGGGCGACGGCGAGTCGCGGTATGGCTACACCTTC. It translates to CSTRDLSGDGESRYGYTF.

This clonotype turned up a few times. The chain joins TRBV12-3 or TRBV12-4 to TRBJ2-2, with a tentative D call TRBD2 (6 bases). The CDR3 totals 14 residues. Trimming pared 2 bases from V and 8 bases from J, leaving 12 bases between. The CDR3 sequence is CASSLLRDSGELFF. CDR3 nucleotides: TGTGCCAGCAGTTTACTCCGGGACTCGGGGGAGCTGTTTTTT.

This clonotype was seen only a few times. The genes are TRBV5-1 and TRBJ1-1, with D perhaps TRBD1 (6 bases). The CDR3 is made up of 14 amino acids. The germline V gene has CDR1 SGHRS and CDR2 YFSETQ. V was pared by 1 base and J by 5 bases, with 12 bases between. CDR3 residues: CASSLSGGATEAFF. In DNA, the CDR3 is TGCGCCAGCAGCTTGTCCGGGGGCGCAACTGAAGCTTTCTTT.

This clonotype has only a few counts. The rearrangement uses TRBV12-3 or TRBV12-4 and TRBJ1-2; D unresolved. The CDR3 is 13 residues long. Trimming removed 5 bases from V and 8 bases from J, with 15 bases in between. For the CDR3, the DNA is TGTGCCAGCAGTATGCTCCCCAGAGAGGGCTACACCTTC. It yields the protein CASSMLPREGYTF.